This TCR beta chain was retrieved from a study of control samples from healthy donors and cancer patients. From germline, CDR1 is GTSNPN and CDR2 SVGIG (reference sequence). Trimming at V came to 3 bases and at J to 7 bases, leaving 2 bases not matched to a gene. The CDR3 runs to 13 residues. Sequenced by immunoSEQ multiplex PCR; TCRdb stores in-frame clones only, minus some. Of tens of thousands of clones listed, nearly 90% were seen once; the top ten hold 4.5% to 6%. The TCR sequence derives from a woman between 50 and 59 years old in good health. The specimen was blood. J is TRBJ2-3 and V is TRBV30, with TRBD2 identical over 12 bases. CDR3 DNA sequence: TGTGCCTGGAGGACTAGCGGGGGAAATACGCAGTATTTT. Its protein is CAWRTSGGNTQYF.